The entry that follows covers one TCR beta chain sequence. This entry is derived from a study of T cell changes during pregnancy in multiple sclerosis. The protocol was immunoSEQ multiplex PCR, while the TCRdb copy is restricted to in-frame clones and leaves out a portion. The sample has 38,000 or so clones; 90% are singletons. J gave up 0 bases and V 6 bases, and 10 bases lay outside the gene matches. The CDR3 spans 17 residues. Per the germline V gene, CDR1 is LGHNA and CDR2 is YSLEER. The chain combines TRBV4-3 with TRBJ2-1, with 8 nucleotides matching TRBD1. The receptor was isolated from a female donor with multiple sclerosis, enrolled in a pregnancy study. This specimen consisted of CD4+ T cells from peripheral blood mononuclear cells, obtained in the second trimester of pregnancy. In nucleotides, the CDR3 is TGCGCCAGCAGTCTACAGGGGGTAGGAACCTCCTACAATGAGCAGTTCTTC. Its protein is CASSLQGVGTSYNEQFF.